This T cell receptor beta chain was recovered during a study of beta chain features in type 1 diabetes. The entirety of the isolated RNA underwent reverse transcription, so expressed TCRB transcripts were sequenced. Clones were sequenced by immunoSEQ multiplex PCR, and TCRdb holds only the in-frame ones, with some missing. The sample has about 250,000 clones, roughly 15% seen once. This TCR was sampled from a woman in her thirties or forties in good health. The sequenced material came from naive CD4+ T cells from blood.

CDR3 protein: CASSLGNRINYGYTF. CDR3 DNA sequence: TGTGCCAGCAGCTTAGGAAACAGGATTAACTATGGCTACACCTTC. The chain employs TRBV7-2 and TRBJ1-2; D possibly corresponds to TRBD1 (5 bases). The CDR3 runs to 15 residues. Trimming took 1 base from V and 1 from J, leaving 10 bases between them. Germline V gene lookup returns CDR1 SGHTA and CDR2 FQGNSA.